This TCR beta chain came from a study of blood T cell repertoires in COVID-19. Sequenced by immunoSEQ multiplex PCR; TCRdb stores in-frame clones only, minus some. In the table there are about 220,000 clones, 65% to 90% of which are singletons. The TCR originated in a woman aged 70 to 79 with COVID-19, enrolled during active disease. The sequenced material came from peripheral blood.

Here the CDR3 reads CASSAPGHINVRPNYGYTF. The CDR3 DNA sequence: TGTGCCAGTAGTGCGCCGGGACACATAAACGTGAGACCTAACTATGGCTACACCTTC. The chain carries TRBV19 and TRBJ1-2; possible D gene TRBD1, 6 bases. This CDR3 is 19 amino acids long. The germline gives CDR1 LNHDA, CDR2 SQIVND (reference sequence). V was shortened by 5 bases and J by 0 bases, with 25 bases between the two germline ends.